One and the same sample provided the 5 T cell receptor beta chains below, sequenced in a study of identical twins. TCRdb redid the calling of the 5' RACE reads with MiXCR, one entry per CDR3 protein. The sample records nearly 900,000 distinct CDR3 sequences, more than 9% being singletons. These data also featured in a second study, about yellow fever vaccine responses in identical twins.

Sequencing input: PBMCs. The source is a young woman in good health.

The V call is TRBV6-2 or TRBV6-3, the J call TRBJ2-1, with 8 bases that match TRBD1. This CDR3 spans 18 amino acids. Germline loops: CDR1 MNHEY, CDR2 SVGEGT. The ends lost 2 bases at V and 0 bases at J; junction bases unmatched: 9. CDR3 sequence: CASSYTLDRGPSYNEQFF. The CDR3 region has the DNA TGTGCCAGCAGTTACACTCTCGACAGGGGCCCCTCCTACAATGAGCAGTTCTTC.

The genes are TRBV29-1 and TRBJ2-2; D possibly matches TRBD1 or TRBD2 (5 bases each). Germline assignment: CDR1 SQVTM and CDR2 ANQGSEA. Trimming pared 3 bases from V and 6 bases from J, leaving 8 bases between. This CDR3 has 12 amino acids. The CDR3 bases are TGCAGCGTTGATCAGGGAGCCGGGGAGCTGTTTTTT. Its translation is CSVDQGAGELFF.

This clonotype appeared a few times. The chain has TRBV3-1 and TRBJ2-3, with a weak D call TRBD1 (5 bases). The V gene lost 1 base and the J gene lost 7 bases, with 6 bases spanning the gap. The CDR3 covers 12 residues. Germline CDR1 and CDR2: LGHDT and YNNKEL (reference sequence). The CDR3 reads CASSQGQNTQYF. CDR3 DNA: TGTGCCAGCAGCCAAGGACAGAATACGCAGTATTTT.

This clonotype occurred many times. Written as DNA, the CDR3 is TGTGCCAGCAGCCTTTTGCAGGGGGACAACAATGAGCAGTTCTTC. Translating gives CASSLLQGDNNEQFF. The chain employs TRBV12-3 or TRBV12-4 and TRBJ2-1; 7 bases fit TRBD1. This CDR3 has 15 amino acids. Trimming took 6 bases from V and 5 from J; bases not matched to a gene: 10.

In this sample, this clonotype turned up a few times. The V call is TRBV20-1, the J call TRBJ2-4, with TRBD2 as a possible D gene (5 bases). Germline V gene sequence: CDR1 DFQATT, CDR2 SNEGSKA (reference sequence). The V and J ends lost 3 bases and 0 bases respectively, with 12 bases between them. There are 15 residues in the CDR3. The CDR3 loop reads CSASVSVLAKNIQYF. In DNA, the CDR3 is TGCAGTGCTAGTGTTAGCGTACTAGCCAAAAACATTCAGTACTTC.